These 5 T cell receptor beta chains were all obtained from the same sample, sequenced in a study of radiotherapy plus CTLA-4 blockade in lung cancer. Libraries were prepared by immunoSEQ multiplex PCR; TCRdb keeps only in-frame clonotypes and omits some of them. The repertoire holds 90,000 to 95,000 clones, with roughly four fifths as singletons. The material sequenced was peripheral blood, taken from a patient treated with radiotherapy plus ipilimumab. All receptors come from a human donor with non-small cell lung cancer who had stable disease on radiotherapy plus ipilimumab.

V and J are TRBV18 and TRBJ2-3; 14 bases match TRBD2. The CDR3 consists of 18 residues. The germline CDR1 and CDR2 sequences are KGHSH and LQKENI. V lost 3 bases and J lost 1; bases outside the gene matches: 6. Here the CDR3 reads CASSPIGTSGRGTDTQYF. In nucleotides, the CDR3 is TGTGCCAGCTCACCGATAGGGACTAGCGGGAGAGGCACAGATACGCAGTATTTT.

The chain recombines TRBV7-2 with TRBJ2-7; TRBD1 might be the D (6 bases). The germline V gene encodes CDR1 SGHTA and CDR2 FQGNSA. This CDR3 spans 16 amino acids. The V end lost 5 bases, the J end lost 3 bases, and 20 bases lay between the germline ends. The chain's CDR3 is CASSPRGIQGGYEQYF. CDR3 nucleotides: TGTGCCAGCAGCCCGAGGGGGATTCAAGGGGGCTACGAGCAGTACTTC. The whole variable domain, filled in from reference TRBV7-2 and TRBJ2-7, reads GAGVSQSPSNKVTEKGKDVELRCDPISGHTALYWYRQSLGQGLEFLIYFQGNSAPDKSGLPSDRFSAERTGGSVSTLTIQRTQQEDSAVYLCASSPRGIQGGYEQYFGPGTRLTVT.

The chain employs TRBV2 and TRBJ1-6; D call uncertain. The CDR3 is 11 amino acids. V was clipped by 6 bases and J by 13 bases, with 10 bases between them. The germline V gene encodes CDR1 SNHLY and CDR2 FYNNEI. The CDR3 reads CASRRTLPLHF. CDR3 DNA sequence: TGTGCCAGCAGGCGGACTCTGCCCCTCCACTTT.

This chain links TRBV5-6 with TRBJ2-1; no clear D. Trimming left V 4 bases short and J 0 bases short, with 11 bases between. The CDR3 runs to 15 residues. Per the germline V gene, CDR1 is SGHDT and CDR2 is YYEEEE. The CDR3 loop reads CASSTGGTSYNEQFF. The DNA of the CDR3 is TGTGCCAGCAGCACCGGCGGTACCTCCTACAATGAGCAGTTCTTC.

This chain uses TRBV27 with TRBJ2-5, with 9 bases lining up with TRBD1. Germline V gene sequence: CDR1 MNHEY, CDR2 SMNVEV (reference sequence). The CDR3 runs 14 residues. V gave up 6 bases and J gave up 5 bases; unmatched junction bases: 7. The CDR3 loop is CASRPTGGKETQYF. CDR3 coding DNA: TGTGCCAGCAGACCTACAGGGGGCAAGGAGACCCAGTACTTC.